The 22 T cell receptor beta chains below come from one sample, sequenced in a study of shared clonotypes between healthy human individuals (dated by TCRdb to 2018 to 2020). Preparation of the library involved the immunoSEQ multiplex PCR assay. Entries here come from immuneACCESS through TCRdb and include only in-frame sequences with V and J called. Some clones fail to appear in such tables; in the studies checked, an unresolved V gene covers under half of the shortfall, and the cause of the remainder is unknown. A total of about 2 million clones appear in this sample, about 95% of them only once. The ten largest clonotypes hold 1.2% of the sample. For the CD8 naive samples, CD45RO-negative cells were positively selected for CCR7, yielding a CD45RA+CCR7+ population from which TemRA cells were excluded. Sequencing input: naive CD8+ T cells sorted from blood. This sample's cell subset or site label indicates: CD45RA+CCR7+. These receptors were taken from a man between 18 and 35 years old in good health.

CDR3 residues: CASSLGTARDEKLFF. The CDR3 DNA follows: TGTGCCAGCAGTCTGGGGACAGCTCGCGATGAAAAACTGTTTTTT. This rearrangement joins TRBV27 to TRBJ1-4; 7 positions agree with TRBD1. This CDR3 has 15 residues. Germline V gene sequence: CDR1 MNHEY, CDR2 SMNVEV (reference sequence). Trimming removed 5 bases from V and 6 bases from J; junction bases left unmatched: 9.

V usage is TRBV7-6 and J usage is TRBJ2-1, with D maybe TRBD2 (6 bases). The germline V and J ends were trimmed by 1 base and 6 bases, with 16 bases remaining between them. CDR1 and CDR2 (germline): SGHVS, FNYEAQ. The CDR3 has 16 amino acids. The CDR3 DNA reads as TGTGCCAGCAGCTTAGAGTATGGGGACTTTAGCAATGAGCAGTTCTTC. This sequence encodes CASSLEYGDFSNEQFF.

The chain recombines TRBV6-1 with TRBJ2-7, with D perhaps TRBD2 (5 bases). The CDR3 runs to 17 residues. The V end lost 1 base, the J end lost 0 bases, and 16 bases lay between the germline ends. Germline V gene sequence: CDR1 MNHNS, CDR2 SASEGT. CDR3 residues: CASSEEYWRASSYEQYF. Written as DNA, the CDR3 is TGTGCCAGCAGTGAAGAGTATTGGCGGGCCAGCTCCTACGAGCAGTACTTC.

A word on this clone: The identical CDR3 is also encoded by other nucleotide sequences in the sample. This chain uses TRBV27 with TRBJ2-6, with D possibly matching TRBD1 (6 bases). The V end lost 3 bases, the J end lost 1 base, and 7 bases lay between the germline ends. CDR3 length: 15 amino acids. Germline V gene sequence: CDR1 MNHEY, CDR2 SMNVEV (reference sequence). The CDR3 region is CASSFTGSGANVLTF. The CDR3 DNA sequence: TGTGCCAGCAGTTTTACAGGGTCTGGGGCCAACGTCCTGACTTTC. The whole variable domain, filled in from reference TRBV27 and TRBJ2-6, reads EAQVTQNPRYLITVTGKKLTVTCSQNMNHEYMSWYRQDPGLGLRQIYYSMNVEVTDKGDVPEGYKVSRKEKRNFPLILESPSPNQTSLYFCASSFTGSGANVLTFGAGSRLTVL.

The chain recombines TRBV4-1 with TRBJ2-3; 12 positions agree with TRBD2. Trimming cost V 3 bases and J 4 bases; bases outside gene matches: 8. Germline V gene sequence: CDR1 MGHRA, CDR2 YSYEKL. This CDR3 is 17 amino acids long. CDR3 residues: CASSHRLAGAPPDTQYF. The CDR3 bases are TGCGCCAGCAGCCACAGACTAGCGGGGGCCCCCCCAGATACGCAGTATTTT.

The CDR3 DNA reads as TGTGCCAGCAGCTCACAGGGGGATTGGGAAAAACTGTTTTTT. This translates into CASSSQGDWEKLFF. The chain combines TRBV5-6 with TRBJ1-4; 8 positions match TRBD1. This CDR3 is 14 amino acids long. Germline CDR1 and CDR2: SGHDT and YYEEEE. V shed 3 bases, J shed 8 bases, and the junction held 6 bases outside the gene matches.

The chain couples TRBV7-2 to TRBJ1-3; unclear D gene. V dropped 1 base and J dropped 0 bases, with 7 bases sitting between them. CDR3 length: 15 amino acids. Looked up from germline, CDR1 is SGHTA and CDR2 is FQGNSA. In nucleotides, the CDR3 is TGTGCCAGCAGCTTAGACCCCACCTCTGGAAACACCATATATTTT. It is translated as CASSLDPTSGNTIYF.

The CDR3 protein is CASSSTLGRGGGGYTF. The CDR3 DNA is TGTGCCAGCAGTTCGACCTTGGGGCGGGGTGGCGGTGGCTACACCTTC. The chain links TRBV27 to TRBJ1-2; possibly TRBD1 for D (5 bases). In germline, CDR1 is MNHEY, CDR2 SMNVEV (reference sequence). CDR3 length: 16 amino acids. Trimming left V 4 bases short and J 7 bases short, with 22 bases between.

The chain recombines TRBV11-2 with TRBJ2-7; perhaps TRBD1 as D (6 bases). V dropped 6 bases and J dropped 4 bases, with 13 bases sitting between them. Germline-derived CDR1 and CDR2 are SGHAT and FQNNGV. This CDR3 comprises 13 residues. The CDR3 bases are TGTGCCAGCAGTCAGGGGACGATGTACGAGCAGTACTTC. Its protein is CASSQGTMYEQYF.

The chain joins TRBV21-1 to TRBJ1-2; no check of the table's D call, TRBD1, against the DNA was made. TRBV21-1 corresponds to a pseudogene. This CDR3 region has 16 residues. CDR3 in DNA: TGTGCCAGCAGCAAAATCATAGGCGTCCAGGGCTATGGCTACACCTTC. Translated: CASSKIIGVQGYGYTF.

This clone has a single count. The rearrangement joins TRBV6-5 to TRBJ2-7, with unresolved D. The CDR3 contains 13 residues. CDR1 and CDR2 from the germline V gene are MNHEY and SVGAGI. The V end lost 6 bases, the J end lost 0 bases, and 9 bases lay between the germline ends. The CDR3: CASSYPFSYEQYF. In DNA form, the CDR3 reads TGTGCCAGCAGCTATCCCTTCTCCTACGAGCAGTACTTC.

The CDR3 DNA follows: TGTGCCAGCAGCGGGGGGGACACGGCTGAAAAACTGTTTTTT. It is translated as CASSGGDTAEKLFF. The gene calls are TRBV9 and TRBJ1-4, with D perhaps matching TRBD1 (6 bases). Trimming removed 3 bases from V and 7 bases from J, with 13 bases in between. Germline V lookup: CDR1 SGDLS, CDR2 YYNGEE. The CDR3 covers 14 residues.

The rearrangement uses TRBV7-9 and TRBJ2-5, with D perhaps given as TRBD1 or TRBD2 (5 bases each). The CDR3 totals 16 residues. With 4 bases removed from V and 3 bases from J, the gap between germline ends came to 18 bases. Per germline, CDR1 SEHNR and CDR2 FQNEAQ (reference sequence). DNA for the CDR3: TGTGCCAGCAGCTCGGCTCCACCGGGACGGGAAGAGACCCAGTACTTC. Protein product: CASSSAPPGREETQYF.

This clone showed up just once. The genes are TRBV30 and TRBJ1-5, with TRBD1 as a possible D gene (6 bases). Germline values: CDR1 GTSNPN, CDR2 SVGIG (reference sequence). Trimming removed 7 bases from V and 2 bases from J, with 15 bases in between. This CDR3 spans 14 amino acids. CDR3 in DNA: TGTGCCTCCGGGGGGGGCGGAGGCAATCAGCCCCAGCATTTT. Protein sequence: CASGGGGGNQPQHF.

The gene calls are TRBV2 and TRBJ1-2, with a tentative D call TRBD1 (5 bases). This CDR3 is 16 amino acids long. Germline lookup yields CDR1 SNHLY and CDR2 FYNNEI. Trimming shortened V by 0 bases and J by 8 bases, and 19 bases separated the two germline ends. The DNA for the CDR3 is TGTGCCAGCAGTGAAGCGGGGGTTGGGAACAGCTGGGGCTACACCTTC. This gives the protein CASSEAGVGNSWGYTF.

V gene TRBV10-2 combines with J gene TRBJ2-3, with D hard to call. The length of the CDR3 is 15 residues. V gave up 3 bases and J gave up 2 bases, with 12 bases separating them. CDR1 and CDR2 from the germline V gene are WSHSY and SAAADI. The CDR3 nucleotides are TGCGCCAGCAGTGACACCGGCCAGACCACAGATACGCAGTATTTT. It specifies CASSDTGQTTDTQYF.

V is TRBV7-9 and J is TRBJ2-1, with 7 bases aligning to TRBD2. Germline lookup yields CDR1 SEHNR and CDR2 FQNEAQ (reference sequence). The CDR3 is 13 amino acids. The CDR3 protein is CAWRESSYNEQFF. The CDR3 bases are TGTGCGTGGCGGGAGAGTTCCTACAATGAGCAGTTCTTC.

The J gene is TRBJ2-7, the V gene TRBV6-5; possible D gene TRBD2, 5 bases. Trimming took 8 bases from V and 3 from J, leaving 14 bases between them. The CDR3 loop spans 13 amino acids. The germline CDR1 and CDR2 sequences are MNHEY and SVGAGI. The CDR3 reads CASSWAEDYEQYF. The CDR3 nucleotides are TGTGCCAGCTCTTGGGCGGAGGACTACGAGCAGTACTTC.

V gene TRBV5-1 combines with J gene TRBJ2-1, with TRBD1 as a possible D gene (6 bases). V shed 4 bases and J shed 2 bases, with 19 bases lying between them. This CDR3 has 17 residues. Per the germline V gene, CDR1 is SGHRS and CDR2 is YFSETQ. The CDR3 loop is CASSVIPTGPPYNEQFF. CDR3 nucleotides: TGCGCCAGCAGCGTAATACCGACAGGCCCCCCCTACAATGAGCAGTTCTTC.

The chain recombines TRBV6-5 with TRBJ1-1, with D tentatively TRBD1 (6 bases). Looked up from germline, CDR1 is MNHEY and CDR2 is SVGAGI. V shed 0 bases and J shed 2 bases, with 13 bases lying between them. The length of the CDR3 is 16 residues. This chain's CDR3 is CASSYSMGDINTEAFF. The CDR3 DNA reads TGTGCCAGCAGTTACTCGATGGGGGACATTAACACTGAAGCTTTCTTT.

The CDR3 region is CASSQGVGKLFF. The CDR3 DNA reads TGCGCCAGCAGCCAAGGTGTGGGAAAACTGTTTTTT. The chain couples TRBV4-1 to TRBJ1-4; no clear D. The CDR3 length is 12 residues. V was clipped by 1 base and J by 10 bases, with 7 bases between them. The germline V gene encodes CDR1 MGHRA and CDR2 YSYEKL.

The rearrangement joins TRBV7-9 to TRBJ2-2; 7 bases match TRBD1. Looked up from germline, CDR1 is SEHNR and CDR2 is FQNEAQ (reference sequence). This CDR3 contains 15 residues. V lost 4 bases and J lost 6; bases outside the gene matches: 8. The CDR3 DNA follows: TGTGCCAGCAGCTGGACGGGACAGCTAGCCGGGGAGCTGTTTTTT. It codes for CASSWTGQLAGELFF.